This section outlines one TCR beta chain sequence together with its context. Its target is not known. The sample is drawn from a study of CD8 T cells in ankylosing spondylitis. Broader study findings: Matched ankylosing spondylitis synovial fluid reportedly showed significant enrichment of disease-linked clones. Blood from ankylosing spondylitis patients appeared to carry a characteristic roughly 8-variant TCR beta motif. There were earlier reports of some motif variants in reactive arthritis synovial fluid and blood.

Library preparation for TCR beta used quantitative 5'-RACE with molecular barcodes. TCRdb reprocessed the 5' RACE reads via MiXCR and lists one record per CDR3 protein. Of fewer than 500,000 distinct CDR3 sequences detected, under 25% appear once; the ten largest clones hold roughly 16%. Trimming cost V 4 bases and J 8 bases; bases outside gene matches: 6. The CDR3 is made up of 14 amino acids. Germline assignment: CDR1 SGHRS and CDR2 YFSETQ. The chain has TRBV5-1 and TRBJ2-1; 10 nucleotides match TRBD1. This receptor was obtained from a male donor with ankylosing spondylitis. Input material: blood, either unsorted or a sorted T cell fraction (not recorded which). The chain's CDR3 is CASSQTGGNYEQFF. CDR3 DNA: TGCGCCAGCAGCCAGACAGGGGGCAACTATGAGCAGTTCTTC. Full variable domain (outside the CDR3, taken from reference TRBV5-1 and TRBJ2-1): KAGVTQTPRYLIKTRGQQVTLSCSPISGHRSVSWYQQTPGQGLQFLFEYFSETQRNKGNFPGRFSGRQFSNSRSEMNVSTLELGDSALYLCASSQTGGNYEQFFGPGTRLTVL.